This TCR beta chain was found in a study of cytomegalovirus exposure and HLA in healthy donors. Study results and limitations: A list of roughly 160 TCR beta chains associated with cytomegalovirus was given. Sequencing depth across donors, presence/absence analyses assumed, was roughly uniform.

The PCR employed 60 Vbeta primers together with 13 Jbeta primers. Clones were sequenced by immunoSEQ multiplex PCR, and TCRdb holds only the in-frame ones, with some missing. This specimen shows 100,000 to 150,000 clones; the ten leading clones hold 1.5% to 2%. About this clone itself: Its antigen is still unknown.

The CDR3 totals 16 residues. V dropped 4 bases and J dropped 0; count of bases not matched to a gene: 6. Germline V lookup: CDR1 LNHDA, CDR2 SQIVND (reference sequence). The receptor was isolated from a middle-aged woman in good health and CMV-seropositive. The rearrangement joins TRBV19 to TRBJ1-5; 7 bases agree with TRBD1. Sample: PBMCs. CDR3 amino acids: CASSRAQGDSNQPQHF. Written as DNA, the CDR3 is TGTGCCAGTAGTAGGGCCCAGGGGGATAGCAATCAGCCCCAGCATTTT.